A selection of T cell receptor beta chains follows, all from one sample in a study of blood T cell repertoires in COVID-19. Here immunoSEQ multiplex PCR was the method, and the copy in TCRdb shows in-frame clones only, minus some. The data contain more than 95,000 clones, 81% of them singletons. The sequenced sample consisted of peripheral blood. All receptors come from a man aged 25-45 years with COVID-19, enrolled during active disease. The CDR3 runs from the conserved cysteine through the conserved F or W. A D gene is named only where the DNA matches it firmly. The listing skips clone size in some rows; elsewhere it reads once, few, many or a size class.

>TRBJ2-3|TRBV27|-|-
TGTGCCAGCACCCTTCGGGGCACAGATACGCAGTATTTT
CASTLRGTDTQYF
>TRBJ2-7|TRBV6-5|TRBD1|-
TGTGCCAGCAGCCCGGGACAGGCCTCCTACGAGCAGTACTTC
CASSPGQASYEQYF
>TRBJ2-1|TRBV5-1|TRBD2|-
TGCGCCAGCAGCGCCGCTAGCGGTGTCTACAATGAGCAGTTCTTC
CASSAASGVYNEQFF
>TRBJ1-6|TRBV19|-|-
TGTGCCAGTAAACTATCAAGGGGGAGCTCCTATAATTCACCCCTCCACTTT
CASKLSRGSSYNSPLHF
>TRBJ2-1|TRBV15|TRBD2|-
TGTGCCACCAGCAGCGGGGGACTAGCGGGAAATGAGCAGTTCTTC
CATSSGGLAGNEQFF
>TRBJ1-2|TRBV6-1|TRBD1|-
TGTGCCAGCAGTGAAAACAGGGGTCCCTATGGCTACACCTTC
CASSENRGPYGYTF
>TRBJ2-5|TRBV30|TRBD2|once
TGTGCCTGGAGTGGGGGGAGGGTAGAGACCCAGTACTTC
CAWSGGRVETQYF
>TRBJ1-5|TRBV28|-|-
TGTGCCAGCAGTTTAATCTCATTAAGGGACAACAATCAGCCCCAGCATTTT
CASSLISLRDNNQPQHF
>TRBJ1-4|TRBV19|TRBD1|-
TGTGCCAGTAGCGAACCAGGGGGCTTAGATGAAAAACTGTTTTTT
CASSEPGGLDEKLFF
>TRBJ2-7|TRBV27|-|once
TGTGCCAGCAGTAGTTTGGCGGGTCCCTCCTACGAGCAGTACTTC
CASSSLAGPSYEQYF
>TRBJ2-1|TRBV27|TRBD2|few
TGTGCCAGCAGTTTATCGACTAGCGGTAACAATGAGCAGTTCTTC
CASSLSTSGNNEQFF
>TRBJ1-3|TRBV6-1|-|-
TGTGCCAGCAGTGATCCCAATCGGAACACCATATATTTT
CASSDPNRNTIYF
>TRBJ1-1|TRBV10-1|TRBD1|-
TGCGCCAGCAGTGAGTCTCGGGACAGACCAGATGCCACTGAAGCTTTCTTT
CASSESRDRPDATEAFF
>TRBJ2-3|TRBV30|TRBD2|-
TGTGCCTGGAGGGGGGGGATGAGCACAGATACGCAGTATTTT
CAWRGGMSTDTQYF
>TRBJ2-3|TRBV2|TRBD2|-
TGTGCCAGCCGGACTAGCGGCTCCACAGATACGCAGTATTTT
CASRTSGSTDTQYF
>TRBJ2-1|TRBV2|TRBD2|-
TGTGCCAGCAGTGATGCATCAGCGGGAGGGCCCCACAATGAGCAGTTCTTC
CASSDASAGGPHNEQFF
>TRBJ2-7|TRBV7-2|TRBD1|-
TGTGCCAGCAGCCCCTATCGGACAGGGGGCTTGTACGAGCAGTACTTC
CASSPYRTGGLYEQYF
>TRBJ1-1|TRBV4-3|-|-
TGCGCCAGCAGCCAAGGGGCGCGCACTGAAGCTTTCTTT
CASSQGARTEAFF
>TRBJ1-5|TRBV10-3|TRBD1|once
TGTGCCATCAGACCGGACAGGGGATCAAATCAGCCCCAGCATTTT
CAIRPDRGSNQPQHF
>TRBJ2-4|TRBV11-3|-|once
TGTGCCAGCCAAGACCCAGGGTTGGCCAAAAACATTCAGTACTTC
CASQDPGLAKNIQYF
>TRBJ2-1|TRBV5-1|-|-
TGCGCCAGCAGCTTGGGGAGGGTCGGCCTAAGGGACGAGCAGTTCTTC
CASSLGRVGLRDEQFF
>TRBJ2-3|TRBV7-3|TRBD1|once
TGTGCCAGCAGCCCGGGACAGGGGGCGCTTCCTGGTACGCAGTATTTT
CASSPGQGALPGTQYF
>TRBJ2-2|TRBV4-1|TRBD1|-
TGCGCCAGCAGCCAAAATCCCCATTCCACAGGGGAGTCCGGGGAGCTGTTTTTT
CASSQNPHSTGESGELFF
>TRBJ1-6|TRBV5-1|TRBD1|-
TGCGCCAGCAGCTGGAACTCCCCCAGGGACAGCAATTCACCCCTCCACTTT
CASSWNSPRDSNSPLHF